This T cell receptor (beta chain) is from a study of blood T cell repertoires in COVID-19. Across the study: The United States, Italy and Spain provided the acute and convalescent COVID-19 samples. Sources were T cells, B-cell-depleted T cells, or PBMCs; the material itself was cDNA or gDNA.

Only one count was recorded for this clone. Trimming took off 2 bases at V and 3 bases at J, with 13 bases between the two ends. This CDR3 region has 15 residues. CDR1 MNHNS and CDR2 SASEGT come from the germline V gene. The method was immunoSEQ multiplex PCR; TCRdb's version includes in-frame clones alone and lacks a portion of them. The table shows 200,000 or so clones, with approximately 83% occurring only once. The sequenced material came from peripheral blood. This chain joins TRBV6-1 and TRBJ1-1; D gene ambiguous. The clonotype was recovered from a woman under 40 who had recovered from COVID-19. CDR3 DNA sequence: TGTGCCAGCAGTGAAAGCCCCGCGCACTACACTGAAGCTTTCTTT. Translated, it gives CASSESPAHYTEAFF.